A selection of T cell receptor beta chains follows, all from one sample in a study of radiation and T cells in renal cell carcinoma. Repertoires were generated with immunoSEQ multiplex PCR, while TCRdb's copy carries only in-frame clones and drops some. The repertoire holds 130,000 or so clones, with around 78% as singletons. The sample here was blood, taken from a patient whose treatment included radiotherapy and nephrectomy. The receptor source for this set is a woman in her 50s with renal cell carcinoma. Each CDR3 is given with its conserved first and last residue. The D gene is left open where the match is weak. Part of the rows lack a size; the others show once, few, many or a class for expanded clones.

j_call	clone_size	v_call	d_call	cdr3_nt	cdr3_aa
TRBJ1-5	few	TRBV30	-	TGTGCCTGGAGTGTCGAGGGCCGAGGGCCCCAGCATTTT	CAWSVEGRGPQHF
TRBJ2-7	-	TRBV7-8	TRBD1	TGTGCCAGCAGCTCGGACAGGGGATCCTACGAGCAGTACTTC	CASSSDRGSYEQYF
TRBJ2-7	-	TRBV2	-	TGTGCCAGCAGGAGAACAAACAGGGTTGCGCACGAGCAGTACTTC	CASRRTNRVAHEQYF
TRBJ2-7	few	TRBV10-3	-	TGTGCCATCAGTGATCGGGACTCAACCTACGAGCAGTACTTC	CAISDRDSTYEQYF
TRBJ2-7	-	TRBV7-2	-	TGTGCCAGCAGCTCCTCCCTAAACTCCTACGAGCAGTACTTC	CASSSSLNSYEQYF
TRBJ1-1	-	TRBV5-6	-	TGTGCCAGCAGCTTGGGCCTACCAACAACTGAAGCTTTCTTT	CASSLGLPTTEAFF
TRBJ1-6	once	TRBV11-2	-	TGTGCCAGCAGCCCCACGGCGGGCGGTCAGTCCCTCCACTTT	CASSPTAGGQSLHF
TRBJ2-1	-	TRBV6-1	-	TGTGCCAGCAGTGAATTAGTGAAGTCCGAGCAGTTCTTC	CASSELVKSEQFF
TRBJ1-1	-	TRBV6-5	TRBD1	TGTGCCAGCTGGACAGGGCGAGGTGAAGCTTTCTTT	CASWTGRGEAFF
TRBJ2-1	-	TRBV19	-	TGTGCCAGTAGTATGGGGATAGGGGACAATGAGCAGTTCTTC	CASSMGIGDNEQFF
TRBJ1-1	once	TRBV19	-	TGTGCCAGTAGTACCGTGGGGTCAACTGAAGCTTTCTTT	CASSTVGSTEAFF
TRBJ1-2	once	TRBV6-5	-	TGTGCCAGCAGTTACTCGGGCACCGTTAACTATGGCTACACCTTC	CASSYSGTVNYGYTF
TRBJ2-7	-	TRBV29-1	-	TGCAGCGTTGAGAGGCAGTCAGGATCCTACGAGCAGTACTTC	CSVERQSGSYEQYF
TRBJ1-5	-	TRBV7-8	-	TGTGCCAGCAGCCCGGGAGCTTTTGGAGAGCCCCAGCATTTT	CASSPGAFGEPQHF
TRBJ1-2	once	TRBV6-6	TRBD1	TGTGCCAGCAGTTACTCGACAGGGCAGGGCTACACCTTC	CASSYSTGQGYTF
TRBJ2-7	-	TRBV5-1	TRBD1	TGCGCCAGCAGCTTGCCAGGGGGCGCGTACGAGCAGTACTTC	CASSLPGGAYEQYF
TRBJ2-7	-	TRBV5-4	-	TGTGCCAGCAGCCCTAACGGGGAATACGAGCAGTACTTC	CASSPNGEYEQYF
TRBJ1-1	-	TRBV15	-	TGTGCCACCAGCAGACGACAGGTTGGGACTGAAGCTTTCTTT	CATSRRQVGTEAFF
TRBJ1-4	-	TRBV5-6	TRBD1	TGTGCCAGCAGCCTAACTGGACAGGGTCCCTCGGCCGAAAAACTGTTTTTT	CASSLTGQGPSAEKLFF
TRBJ2-1	-	TRBV6-5	TRBD1	TGTGCCAGCAGTTACGGACAGGGGGTCTACAATGAGCAGTTCTTC	CASSYGQGVYNEQFF
TRBJ2-7	-	TRBV5-1	-	TGCGCCAGCAGCTTGGTCCCCATCCTAGGGGGTTTTTCCTACGAGCAGTACTTC	CASSLVPILGGFSYEQYF
TRBJ2-2	-	TRBV6-6	TRBD1	TGTGCCAGCATCAAGGCCGGGACAGGGAGGACCGGGGAGCTGTTTTTT	CASIKAGTGRTGELFF
TRBJ1-2	-	TRBV2	-	TGTGCCAGCACCGTTGACCCCGAGGGAGGCTACACCTTC	CASTVDPEGGYTF
TRBJ2-5	-	TRBV20-1	-	TGCAGTGCTGCCCTTGAAGAGACCCAGTACTTC	CSAALEETQYF
TRBJ2-3	-	TRBV15	TRBD1	TGTGCCACCAGCCTAGGGACAGGGACGAGGGGTTCAGATACGCAGTATTTT	CATSLGTGTRGSDTQYF
TRBJ1-2	once	TRBV29-1	-	TGCAGCGTTGACGGGCAGGGGCCTAACTATGGCTACACCTTC	CSVDGQGPNYGYTF
TRBJ2-2	-	TRBV28	-	TGTGCCAGCAGAGTCCACTCACCGAACACCGGGGAGCTGTTTTTT	CASRVHSPNTGELFF
TRBJ2-3	-	TRBV5-1	-	TGCGCCAGCAGCTTGGCGGGCAGGGCGACAGATACGCAGTATTTT	CASSLAGRATDTQYF
TRBJ2-7	-	TRBV2	-	TGTGCCAGCAGTGAAGAGCCCTGGACGGAGACCTACGAGCAGTACTTC	CASSEEPWTETYEQYF
TRBJ2-3	-	TRBV10-1	TRBD2	TGCGCCAGCAGTGAGTCGGCTAGCGGTACGCAGTATTTT	CASSESASGTQYF
TRBJ1-5	-	TRBV28	-	TGTGCCAGCAGCTTAAGTTCGGGGAACAATCAGCCCCAGCATTTT	CASSLSSGNNQPQHF
TRBJ2-7	few	TRBV7-7	TRBD2	TGTGCTAGCAGAGGACGACTAGCGGGCCCCATAGGGCAGTACTTC	CASRGRLAGPIGQYF
TRBJ2-1	-	TRBV9	TRBD1	TGTGCCAGCAGCCCCAGACAGGGGACCTACAATGAGCAGTTCTTC	CASSPRQGTYNEQFF
TRBJ2-3	-	TRBV5-1	-	TGCGCCAGCAGCTTGGGGGCAGACACAGATACGCAGTATTTT	CASSLGADTDTQYF
TRBJ1-1	-	TRBV4-3	-	TGCGCCAGCAGCCAGAGGGGATCTTTGAACACTGAAGCTTTCTTT	CASSQRGSLNTEAFF
TRBJ2-2	few	TRBV29-1	-	TGCAGCGTAGGACAGCACACCGGGGAGCTGTTTTTT	CSVGQHTGELFF
TRBJ2-5	few	TRBV19	-	TGTGCCAGTAGTAAGGCTAGGGGGGGCCTCCAAGAGACCCAGTACTTC	CASSKARGGLQETQYF
TRBJ2-3	-	TRBV6-1	TRBD2	TGTGCCAGCAGTGGACTAGCGGGGCCAGGGGATACGCAGTATTTT	CASSGLAGPGDTQYF
TRBJ2-1	once	TRBV9	-	TGTGCCAGCAGCGTAGGTCACAGGGCCTCCTCTCTTAGCTCCTACAATGAGCAGTTCTTC	CASSVGHRASSLSSYNEQFF
TRBJ1-4	-	TRBV4-2	TRBD1	TGTGCCAGCAGCCAAGATCAGGTGACAGGGGAAGAAAAACTGTTTTTT	CASSQDQVTGEEKLFF